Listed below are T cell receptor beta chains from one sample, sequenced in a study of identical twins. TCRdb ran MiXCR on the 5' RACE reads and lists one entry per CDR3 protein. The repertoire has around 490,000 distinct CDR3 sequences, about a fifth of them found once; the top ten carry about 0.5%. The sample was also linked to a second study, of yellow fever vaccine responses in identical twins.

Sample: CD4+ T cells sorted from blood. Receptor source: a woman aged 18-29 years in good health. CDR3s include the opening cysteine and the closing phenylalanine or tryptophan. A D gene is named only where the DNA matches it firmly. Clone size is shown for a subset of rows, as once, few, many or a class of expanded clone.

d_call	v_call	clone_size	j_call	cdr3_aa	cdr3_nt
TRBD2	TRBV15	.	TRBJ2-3	CATSGGGNTDTQYF	TGTGCCACCAGCGGGGGGGGTAACACAGATACGCAGTATTTT
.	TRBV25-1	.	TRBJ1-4	CASSEWYNEKLFF	TGTGCCAGCAGTGAATGGTACAATGAAAAACTGTTTTTT
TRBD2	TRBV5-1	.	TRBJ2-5	CASSLGREGWQETQYF	TGCGCCAGCAGCCTTGGGAGGGAAGGGTGGCAAGAGACCCAGTACTTC
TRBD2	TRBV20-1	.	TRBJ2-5	CSARRLAGMETQYF	TGCAGTGCTAGAAGACTAGCGGGAATGGAGACCCAGTACTTC
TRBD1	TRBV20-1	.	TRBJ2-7	CSAREGTGSYEQYF	TGCAGTGCTAGAGAGGGGACAGGCTCCTACGAGCAGTACTTC
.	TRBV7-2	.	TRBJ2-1	CASSPKPKWGFNEQFF	TGTGCCAGCAGCCCGAAGCCAAAATGGGGATTCAATGAGCAGTTCTTC
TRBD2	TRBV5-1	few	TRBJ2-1	CASSSTSGYNEQFF	TGCGCCAGCAGCTCGACTAGCGGGTACAATGAGCAGTTCTTC
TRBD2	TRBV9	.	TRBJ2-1	CASSVAGGHNEQFF	TGTGCCAGCAGCGTAGCGGGAGGCCACAATGAGCAGTTCTTC
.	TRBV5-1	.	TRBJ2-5	CASSPWGGETQYF	TGCGCCAGCTCTCCCTGGGGTGGAGAGACCCAGTACTTC
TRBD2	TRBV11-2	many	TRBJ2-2	CASSLVLAGTGELFF	TGTGCCAGCAGCTTAGTACTAGCGGGGACCGGGGAGCTGTTTTTT
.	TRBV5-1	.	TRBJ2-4	CASSPGLQAKNIQYF	TGCGCCAGCAGCCCCGGGTTACAGGCCAAAAACATTCAGTACTTC
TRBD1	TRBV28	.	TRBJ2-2	CAAGTGRNTGELFF	TGTGCCGCGGGGACAGGGAGGAACACCGGGGAGCTGTTTTTT
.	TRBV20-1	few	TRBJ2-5	CSARGWGPARETQYF	TGCAGTGCTAGAGGTTGGGGGCCCGCGAGGGAGACCCAGTACTTC
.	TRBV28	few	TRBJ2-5	CASSPPAPETQYF	TGTGCCAGCAGCCCTCCGGCTCCGGAGACCCAGTACTTC
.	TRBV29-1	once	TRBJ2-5	CSVHHRYQETQYF	TGCAGCGTCCACCACCGATACCAAGAGACCCAGTACTTC
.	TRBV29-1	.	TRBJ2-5	CSVEGLAPETQYF	TGCAGCGTTGAAGGTCTAGCCCCAGAGACCCAGTACTTC
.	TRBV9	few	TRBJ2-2	CASSVGGVPVNTGELFF	TGTGCCAGCAGCGTAGGCGGGGTACCCGTCAACACCGGGGAGCTGTTTTTT
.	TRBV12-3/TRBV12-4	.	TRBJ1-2	CASSSGWGFGYTF	TGTGCCAGCAGCTCCGGGTGGGGGTTTGGCTACACCTTC
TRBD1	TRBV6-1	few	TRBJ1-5	CASSQATGGPKQPQHF	TGTGCCAGCAGTCAAGCCACAGGGGGCCCGAAACAGCCCCAGCATTTT
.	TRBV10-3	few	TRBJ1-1	CAISEGRSMNTEAFF	TGTGCCATCAGTGAAGGTAGGAGCATGAACACTGAAGCTTTCTTT